The count of the clone carrying this TCR beta chain is one. Antigen unknown. This sample is part of a study of cytomegalovirus exposure and HLA in healthy donors. Overall study context: Among the roughly 400 genotyped donors, more than 70% were placed in the Caucasian-associated ancestry cluster. General study points: Fewer N-insertions (relative to the 666-donor mean) were reportedly seen in an Asian-associated ancestry cluster in a later analysis. Further analysis, carried out later, found HLA-associated TCR beta chains more clonally expanded than equally common other chains. Previously analyzed data showed that most TCR beta V segments were productive at a frequency of about 87% or about 30%.

CDR1 LGHNA and CDR2 YNFKEQ come from the germline V gene. V lost 0 bases to trimming and J lost 8 bases, with 14 bases between them. This CDR3 contains 16 residues. The PCR made use of 60 Vbeta and 13 Jbeta primers. Method: immunoSEQ multiplex PCR; TCRdb's copy keeps in-frame clones and lacks some. Altogether about 140,000 clones are present, over 60% being singletons, with the ten largest covering over 6.5%. The source is a man aged 40-49 years in good health and CMV-seropositive. This sequence joins TRBV4-2 and TRBJ1-6, with D tentatively TRBD1 (6 bases). Material for sequencing was PBMCs. The CDR3: CASSQDGGWGYSPLHF. The DNA for the CDR3 is TGTGCCAGCAGCCAAGATGGGGGCTGGGGGTATTCACCCCTCCACTTT.